A single sample gave rise to the 32 T cell receptor beta chains below, sequenced in a study of blood T cell repertoires in COVID-19. TCRdb's copy holds only in-frame clones and misses some; the assay was immunoSEQ multiplex PCR. The table has 200,000 to 300,000 clones, more than 75% seen once; the top ten hold about 2.5%. The sample taken for sequencing was peripheral blood. These receptors were taken from a woman aged 50 to 65 with acute or convalescent COVID-19.

This chain joins TRBV7-8 and TRBJ2-5; 10 nucleotides align to TRBD1. There are 15 residues in the CDR3. V lost 3 bases, J lost 2 bases, and 3 bases stayed unmatched. Germline V gene data show CDR1 as SGHVS and CDR2 as FQNEAQ. The DNA of the CDR3 is TGTGCCAGCAGCTTTTGGGGACAGGGGCAAGAGACCCAGTACTTC. Translating gives CASSFWGQGQETQYF.

V gene TRBV11-2 combines with J gene TRBJ1-6, with 9 positions matching TRBD1. The CDR3 extends over 15 amino acids. V lost 4 bases, J lost 9 bases, and 7 bases stayed unmatched. Germline-derived CDR1 and CDR2 are SGHAT and FQNNGV. CDR3 in DNA: TGTGCCAGCAGCTCACCGGGACAGGGCTCTTCACCCCTCCACTTT. The encoded protein is CASSSPGQGSSPLHF.

V gene TRBV28 combines with J gene TRBJ2-7; 7 bases agree with TRBD1. The J segment lost 4 bases and the V segment lost 1 base, leaving 7 bases of the junction unmatched. CDR1 and CDR2 (germline): MDHEN, SYDVKM. The CDR3 extends over 15 amino acids. The CDR3 loop is CASSLSAGTEYEQYF. CDR3 sequence (DNA): TGTGCCAGCAGTTTATCGGCCGGGACAGAGTACGAGCAGTACTTC.

The V and J genes are TRBV11-2 and TRBJ2-1; D might be TRBD2 (6 bases). Trimming took off 4 bases at V and 2 bases at J, with 18 bases between the two ends. The CDR3 consists of 17 residues. In germline, CDR1 is SGHAT, CDR2 FQNNGV. The CDR3, as DNA: TGTGCCAGCAGCTATCCACTAGCTGGCACTACCTACAATGAGCAGTTCTTC. Its protein product is CASSYPLAGTTYNEQFF.

V usage is TRBV10-2 and J usage is TRBJ2-5, with 8 positions matching TRBD2. CDR3 length equals 14 residues. The J segment lost 1 base and the V segment lost 5 bases, leaving 3 bases of the junction unmatched. The V gene's germline CDR1 is WSHSY and CDR2 SAAADI. This CDR3 reads CASSTTSGQETQYF. CDR3 bases: TGCGCCAGCAGTACAACTAGCGGCCAAGAGACCCAGTACTTC.

The V gene is TRBV18, the J gene TRBJ1-5; tentative D call: TRBD1 (5 bases). The CDR3 loop spans 14 amino acids. V gave up 2 bases and J gave up 7 bases, with 12 bases separating them. Germline CDR1 reads KGHSH; CDR2 reads LQKENI. Written as DNA, the CDR3 is TGTGCCAGCTCACCAGCGGGGGGGGACCAGCCCCAGCATTTT. Residues: CASSPAGGDQPQHF.

V usage is TRBV7-3 and J usage is TRBJ2-4; 9 nucleotides agree with TRBD1. With 5 bases clipped from V and 5 bases from J, the junction kept 13 bases outside the gene matches. This CDR3 has 17 amino acids. CDR1 and CDR2 from the germline V gene are SGHTA and FQGTGA. The CDR3 bases are TGTGCCAGCAGCCGACCATTTACAGGGGGCGACGAAAACATTCAGTACTTC. It translates to CASSRPFTGGDENIQYF. Full variable domain (rest looked up from reference TRBV7-3 and TRBJ2-4): GAGVSQTPSNKVTEKGKYVELRCDPISGHTALYWYRQSLGQGPEFLIYFQGTGAADDSGLPNDRFFAVRPEGSVSTLKIQRTERGDSAVYLCASSRPFTGGDENIQYFGAGTRLSVL.

The chain links TRBV4-2 to TRBJ1-4, with unresolved D. The CDR3 has 17 amino acids. Trimming removed 4 bases at V and 2 bases at J, with 17 bases between. Germline values: CDR1 LGHNA, CDR2 YNFKEQ. CDR3 amino acids: CASSRLTAVKTNEKLFF. The CDR3 DNA follows: TGTGCCAGCAGCCGCCTCACAGCTGTGAAGACTAATGAAAAACTGTTTTTT.

The J gene is TRBJ1-2, the V gene TRBV3-1 (or the pseudogene TRBV3-2); D remains unclear. Germline loops: CDR1 LGHDT, CDR2 YNNKEL (reference sequence). Trimming shortened V by 6 bases and J by 4 bases, and 9 bases separated the two germline ends. This CDR3 has 12 amino acids. CDR3 protein: CASRGRSYGYTF. As DNA, the CDR3 is TGTGCCAGCAGGGGTCGGAGCTATGGCTACACCTTC.

The chain links TRBV9 to TRBJ2-3; TRBD1 matches 12 bases. Trimming at V came to 0 bases and at J to 1 base, leaving 12 bases not matched to a gene. Germline V gene data show CDR1 as SGDLS and CDR2 as YYNGEE. The length of the CDR3 is 20 residues. CDR3 residues: CASSVGRGDRGLYGTDTQYF. CDR3 nucleotides: TGTGCCAGCAGCGTAGGCCGAGGGGACAGGGGGCTATATGGCACAGATACGCAGTATTTT. Variable domain in full (rest from reference TRBV9 and TRBJ2-3): DSGVTQTPKHLITATGQRVTLRCSPRSGDLSVYWYQQSLDQGLQFLIQYYNGEERAKGNILERFSAQQFPDLHSELNLSSLELGDSALYFCASSVGRGDRGLYGTDTQYFGPGTRLTVL.

The chain carries TRBV9 and TRBJ1-4, with TRBD1 matching over 11 bases. The CDR3 is 19 residues long. The J segment lost 3 bases and the V segment lost 0 bases, leaving 10 bases of the junction unmatched. CDR1 SGDLS and CDR2 YYNGEE come from the germline V gene. The CDR3 coding sequence is TGTGCCAGCAGCGTAGACCCTCAGGACAGGGGGCGGCCTAATGAAAAACTGTTTTTT. Residues: CASSVDPQDRGRPNEKLFF.

The chain uses TRBV5-8 and TRBJ1-3; maybe TRBD1 (6 bases). Germline V gene lookup returns CDR1 SGHTS and CDR2 YDEGEE. Trimming removed 3 bases at V and 0 bases at J, with 10 bases between. CDR3 length: 15 residues. CDR3 amino acids: CASSSGQLSGNTIYF. CDR3 in DNA: TGTGCCAGCAGCTCCGGACAGCTCTCTGGAAACACCATATATTTT.

The chain joins TRBV18 to TRBJ1-1; the match to TRBD1 covers 9 bases. The CDR3 is 15 residues long. Per germline, CDR1 KGHSH and CDR2 LQKENI. J gave up 6 bases and V 4 bases, and 9 bases lay outside the gene matches. This CDR3 is CASSLPGQGFAEAFF. The CDR3 region has the DNA TGTGCCAGCTCACTACCGGGACAGGGTTTCGCTGAAGCTTTCTTT.

This clone was seen only once. The chain is built from TRBV7-2 and TRBJ2-2; weak D call: TRBD2 (5 bases). V was shortened by 8 bases and J by 7 bases, with 11 bases between the two germline ends. Germline assignment: CDR1 SGHTA and CDR2 FQGNSA. The CDR3 runs to 12 residues. The CDR3 here is CASGPSFGELFF. The CDR3 bases are TGTGCCAGCGGGCCTAGCTTCGGGGAGCTGTTTTTT.

The chain is built from TRBV30 and TRBJ2-7, with TRBD1 as a possible D gene (6 bases). CDR3 length equals 15 residues. Germline-derived CDR1 and CDR2 are GTSNPN and SVGIG (reference sequence). V lost 1 base and J lost 3, with 16 bases in between. The CDR3 reads CAWSAPRRGIYEQYF. For the CDR3, the DNA is TGTGCCTGGAGTGCCCCACGAAGGGGGATCTACGAGCAGTACTTC. The whole variable domain, filled in from reference TRBV30 and TRBJ2-7, reads SQTIHQWPATLVQPVGSPLSLECTVEGTSNPNLYWYRQAAGRGLQLLFYSVGIGQISSEVPQNLSASRPQDRQFILSSKKLLLSDSGFYLCAWSAPRRGIYEQYFGPGTRLTVT.

Only one count was recorded for this clone. The gene calls are TRBV9 and TRBJ1-4, with D possibly TRBD1 on 5 matching bases. Germline lookup yields CDR1 SGDLS and CDR2 YYNGEE. The V end was cut by 0 bases, the J end by 7 bases, with 13 bases between. CDR3 length: 15 amino acids. The CDR3 DNA sequence: TGTGCCAGCAGCGTAGCTATGGGGACTTCTGAAAAACTGTTTTTT. Encoded protein: CASSVAMGTSEKLFF.

The chain recombines TRBV5-1 with TRBJ1-3; D uncertain. The V gene lost 6 bases and the J gene lost 8 bases, with 18 bases spanning the gap. This CDR3 is built from 14 residues. Germline loops: CDR1 SGHRS, CDR2 YFSETQ. The CDR3 nucleotides read TGCGCCAGCACGAATGGAGCGACGTCGGACACCATATATTTT. Its translation is CASTNGATSDTIYF. Based on the CDR3 plus reference TRBV5-1 and TRBJ1-3, the full variable domain is KAGVTQTPRYLIKTRGQQVTLSCSPISGHRSVSWYQQTPGQGLQFLFEYFSETQRNKGNFPGRFSGRQFSNSRSEMNVSTLELGDSALYLCASTNGATSDTIYFGEGSWLTVV.

This clone has more than one count but fewer than ten. The chain carries TRBV6-5 and TRBJ1-2; the D gene is possibly TRBD1 (5 bases). The CDR3 consists of 13 residues. CDR1 MNHEY and CDR2 SVGAGI come from the germline V gene. The germline V and J ends were trimmed by 2 bases and 5 bases, with 9 bases remaining between them. CDR3 protein: CASSYVGGYGYTF. The CDR3 DNA is TGTGCCAGCAGTTACGTGGGGGGGTATGGCTACACCTTC.

The rearrangement joins TRBV28 to TRBJ2-7, with no clear D. Deletions cut 2 bases from V and 0 bases from J, with 5 bases between. This CDR3 has 13 amino acids. Per germline, CDR1 MDHEN and CDR2 SYDVKM. The CDR3: CASSLKSSYEQYF. CDR3 nucleotide sequence: TGTGCCAGCAGTTTAAAGAGCTCCTACGAGCAGTACTTC.

This CDR3 reads CASSSGLAGAKNIQYF. The DNA for the CDR3 is TGTGCCAGCAGCTCCGGACTAGCGGGAGCCAAAAACATTCAGTACTTC. The chain joins TRBV3-1 (or the pseudogene TRBV3-2) to TRBJ2-4; 11 positions match TRBD2. CDR1 and CDR2 (germline): LGHDT, YNNKEL (reference sequence). This CDR3 is built from 16 residues. J was trimmed by 0 bases and V by 5 bases; bases with no gene match: 3.

J is TRBJ1-1 and V is TRBV4-3; 8 nucleotides line up with TRBD1. The CDR3 covers 15 residues. The germline V gene encodes CDR1 LGHNA and CDR2 YSLEER. Trimming at V came to 0 bases and at J to 4 bases, leaving 4 bases not matched to a gene. CDR3 coding DNA: TGCGCCAGCAGCCAAGAGGACAGGGAGACCACTGAAGCTTTCTTT. This gives the protein CASSQEDRETTEAFF.

The chain uses TRBV28 and TRBJ2-3; 7 bases are shared with TRBD2. The V gene end was trimmed by 2 bases and the J gene end by 0 bases; junction bases not matched to a gene: 5. CDR1 is MDHEN and CDR2 is SYDVKM in the germline V gene. The CDR3 extends over 16 amino acids. Here the CDR3 DNA reads TGTGCCAGCAGTTTACTAGCGGCCCTTAGCACAGATACGCAGTATTTT. Its protein is CASSLLAALSTDTQYF.

The V call is TRBV29-1, the J call TRBJ2-2; 10 bases align to TRBD2. The CDR3 covers 16 residues. The J segment lost 5 bases and the V segment lost 6 bases, leaving 12 bases of the junction unmatched. The V gene's germline CDR1 is SQVTM and CDR2 ANQGSEA. The CDR3 reads CSVSSVLAGETGELFF. The CDR3 DNA reads TGCAGCGTCTCATCCGTTCTAGCGGGAGAAACCGGGGAGCTGTTTTTT.

This clone has a single count. The chain joins TRBV5-8 to TRBJ2-1, with TRBD2 identical over 8 bases. CDR3 length: 13 amino acids. CDR1 is SGHTS, CDR2 YDEGEE, per germline. V lost 3 bases and J lost 14; bases outside the gene matches: 10. CDR3 amino acids: CASSWSGSSHKFF. CDR3 nucleotide sequence: TGTGCCAGCAGCTGGAGCGGGAGCTCACACAAGTTCTTC.

The chain recombines TRBV6-4 with TRBJ1-6, with D possibly matching TRBD1 (6 bases). This CDR3 has 14 amino acids. V was cut by 5 bases and J by 6 bases, with 11 bases left in between. Germline V CDR1 and CDR2: MRHNA, SNTAGT. The CDR3 sequence is CASSLLGANSPLHF. CDR3 DNA: TGTGCCAGCAGTCTGTTGGGGGCTAATTCACCCCTCCACTTT.

The V call is TRBV28, the J call TRBJ2-1, with 15 positions matching TRBD2. The ends lost 5 bases at V and 9 bases at J; junction bases unmatched: 5. The CDR3 runs to 15 residues. Germline V CDR1 and CDR2: MDHEN, SYDVKM. CDR3 coding DNA: TGTGCCAGCAGTCCGCGGACTAGCGGGAGGGGTGAGCAGTTCTTC. Translated: CASSPRTSGRGEQFF.

This chain connects TRBV7-6 to TRBJ2-1; tentative D call: TRBD2 (6 bases). The CDR3 totals 17 residues. V lost 2 bases, J lost 7 bases, and 21 bases lay in between. Germline V gene sequence: CDR1 SGHVS, CDR2 FNYEAQ. The CDR3 reads CASSLNLRLGSWNEQFF. CDR3 nucleotides: TGTGCCAGCAGCTTAAACTTGAGACTAGGTAGTTGGAATGAGCAGTTCTTC.

As to this clone: Mismatch with germline at one junction end may stem from a read error. The chain recombines TRBV14 with TRBJ2-5; 10 bases fit TRBD1. The CDR3 sequence is 15 residues long. Germline-derived CDR1 and CDR2 are SGHDN and FVKESK. The CDR3 here is CASSEDRGRAETQYF. The CDR3 nucleotides are TGTGCCAGCAGCGAAGACAGGGGGCGCGCGGAGACCCAGTACTTC.

The chain recombines TRBV7-8 with TRBJ2-1; 8 bases align to TRBD1. The CDR3 consists of 15 residues. Germline-derived CDR1 and CDR2 are SGHVS and FQNEAQ. The V gene end was trimmed by 0 bases and the J gene end by 7 bases; junction bases not matched to a gene: 5. CDR3 nucleotide sequence: TGTGCCAGCAGCTTAGCTACAGGGGGTTGGAATGAGCAGTTCTTC. It translates to CASSLATGGWNEQFF.

The chain is built from TRBV28 and TRBJ2-7, with 8 bases that match TRBD2. The CDR3 consists of 14 residues. From germline, CDR1 is MDHEN and CDR2 SYDVKM. V trimming: 2 bases; J trimming: 6 bases; junction bases outside the gene matches: 6. CDR3 protein: CASSLISRGGEQYF. In DNA, the CDR3 is TGTGCCAGCAGTTTAATCTCCCGGGGGGGCGAGCAGTACTTC.

This clone came up a few times. This chain links TRBV19 with TRBJ2-3; D possibly corresponds to TRBD1 (6 bases). V shed 7 bases and J shed 1 base, with 15 bases lying between them. CDR3 size: 15 residues. Germline-derived CDR1 and CDR2 are LNHDA and SQIVND (reference sequence). CDR3 in amino acids: CASTGAPQGTDTQYF. The CDR3 coding sequence is TGTGCCAGTACAGGGGCTCCCCAGGGCACAGATACGCAGTATTTT.

The chain couples TRBV5-1 to TRBJ2-7, with D possibly matching TRBD1 (5 bases). Trimming removed 5 bases from V and 3 bases from J, with 18 bases in between. Germline CDR1 and CDR2: SGHRS and YFSETQ. The CDR3 has 15 amino acids. The CDR3 is CASRVRDSLNYEQYF. The CDR3 DNA sequence: TGCGCCAGCAGGGTGAGAGACAGCCTAAACTACGAGCAGTACTTC.